This TCR beta chain was sequenced for a study of T cells in Graves' hyperthyroidism and ophthalmopathy. In the study overall: Peripheral blood sampling occurred at initial diagnosis, before any treatment.

TCR beta CDR3 sequences were amplified from RNA transcripts. When the TCR CDR3 underwent first-round RT-PCR, the HTBI primer set was used. A single record per CDR3 protein comes from TCRdb applying MiXCR to the multiplex PCR reads. Of about 600,000 distinct CDR3 sequences listed, 13% to 15% are singletons. This clonotype was counted at least ten times. The sequenced material came from blood. The clonotype comes from a woman aged 45 to 65 with Graves' ophthalmopathy.

The CDR3 protein is CASSSGDRGNADTQYF. The CDR3 DNA sequence: TGCGCCAGCAGTTCAGGAGACAGGGGAAACGCAGATACGCAGTATTTT. The V and J genes are TRBV5-1 and TRBJ2-3; 8 nucleotides line up with TRBD1. Looked up from germline, CDR1 is SGHRS and CDR2 is YFSETQ. CDR3 size: 16 residues. V dropped 5 bases and J dropped 4; count of bases not matched to a gene: 12. The entire variable domain, with the rest obtained from reference TRBV5-1 and TRBJ2-3, is as follows: KAGVTQTPRYLIKTRGQQVTLSCSPISGHRSVSWYQQTPGQGLQFLFEYFSETQRNKGNFPGRFSGRQFSNSRSEMNVSTLELGDSALYLCASSSGDRGNADTQYFGPGTRLTVL.